The rows below give T cell receptor beta chains drawn from one sample of a study of blood T cell repertoires in COVID-19. The data were produced by immunoSEQ multiplex PCR, yet TCRdb's version contains in-frame clones alone and is incomplete. The repertoire holds around 230,000 clones, with just under 85% as singletons. The sample comprised peripheral blood. The origin of the receptors is a woman older than 75 with acute or convalescent COVID-19. CDR3s include the opening cysteine and the closing phenylalanine or tryptophan. Fields, in order: V gene, CDR3 protein.

>TRBV28
CASRQGGLGRGGELFF
>TRBV19
CASSTGTSESYEQYF
>TRBV5-8
CASSLNIGGTYEQYF
>TRBV7-6
CASSSGGIYEQYF
>TRBV3-1/TRBV3-2
CASSRSGLLGNTIYF
>TRBV3-1/TRBV3-2
CASSPQIPSGITYNEQFF
>TRBV3-1/TRBV3-2
CASSPRDSSSYNEQFF
>TRBV11-2
CASSLAGGRDEQFF
>TRBV28
CASTRTDRLYQPQHF
>TRBV9
CASKTATDTEAFF
>TRBV30
CAWSVPYNQPQHF
>TRBV19
CASSIGAEQDTQYF
>TRBV3-1/TRBV3-2
CASSLQVDYGYTF
>TRBV19
CASSPRGPADGYTF
>TRBV3-1/TRBV3-2
CASSLRGGYNEQFF
>TRBV7-2
CASSLVRQGYGYTF
>TRBV5-4
CASSLKLARTRNTEAFF
>TRBV5-5
CASRITGVQETQYF
>TRBV19
CASSSRGHQPQHF
>TRBV3-1/TRBV3-2
CASSQDRTPSYNEQFF
>TRBV5-5
CASSLDYSPLHF
>TRBV6-5
CACETGDNQPQHF
>TRBV6-1
CASSEEVDGGVISYEQYF
>TRBV18
CASSPTSGGFYNEQFF
>TRBV5-1
CASSLNPGTGSSPLHF
>TRBV28
CACQGQNQPQHF
>TRBV21-1
CASSKLQGVLF
>TRBV5-1
CASSTGEGYGYTF
>TRBV20-1
CSAILEETQYF
>TRBV28
CASSFQGANTGELFF
>TRBV21-1
CASSPPLRSQGANYGYTF
>TRBV6-1
CASSGLGRLFLYGYTF
>TRBV11-1
CASSFDGTSYNEQFF
>TRBV2
CASTPGQGQGHGYTF
>TRBV28
CASSLRGARGTEAFF
>TRBV5-4
CASSLQGGSPLHF
>TRBV18
CASSPLSGGSSTDTQYF
>TRBV18
CASSPMDTTDTQYF
>TRBV3-1/TRBV3-2
CASSQDNSPGAFF
>TRBV28
CASTPGWGGYRYGYTF
>TRBV6-1
CASSEGAGGWGQPQHF
>TRBV30
CAWGRLEKLFF
>TRBV5-4
CASSPRVAGDQGEQYF
>TRBV7-3
CASSLGRGTDTQYF
>TRBV2
CASSPTGVSNQPQHF
>TRBV3-1/TRBV3-2
CASSMTATNYGYTF
>TRBV27
CASSLRGGAGVAEQYF
>TRBV21-1
CASSGLGAQGKSNQPQHF
>TRBV6-6
CASSYKRTGDAYEQYF
>TRBV3-1/TRBV3-2
CASSQREYLTF
>TRBV14
CASSLMQGRTNSPLHF
>TRBV18
CASSPGGQGLFDYGYTF
>TRBV28
CASSFWRDRGQTETQYF